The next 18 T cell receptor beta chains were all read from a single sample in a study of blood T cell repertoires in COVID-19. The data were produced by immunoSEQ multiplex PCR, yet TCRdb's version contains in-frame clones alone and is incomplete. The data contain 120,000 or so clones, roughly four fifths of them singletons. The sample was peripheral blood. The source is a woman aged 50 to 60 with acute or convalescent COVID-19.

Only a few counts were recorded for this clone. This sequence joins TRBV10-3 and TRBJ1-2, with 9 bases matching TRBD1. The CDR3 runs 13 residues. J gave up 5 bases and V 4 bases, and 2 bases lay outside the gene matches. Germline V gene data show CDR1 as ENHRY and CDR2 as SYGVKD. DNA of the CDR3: TGTGCCATCAGTGCGGGACAGGGATATGGCTACACCTTC. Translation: CAISAGQGYGYTF.

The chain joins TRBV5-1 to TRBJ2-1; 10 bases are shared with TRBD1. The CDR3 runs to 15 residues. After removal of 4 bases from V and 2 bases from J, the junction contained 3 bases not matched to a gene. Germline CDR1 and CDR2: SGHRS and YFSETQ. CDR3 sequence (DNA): TGCGCCAGCAGCCCGGGACAGGGGACCTACAATGAGCAGTTCTTC. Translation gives CASSPGQGTYNEQFF.

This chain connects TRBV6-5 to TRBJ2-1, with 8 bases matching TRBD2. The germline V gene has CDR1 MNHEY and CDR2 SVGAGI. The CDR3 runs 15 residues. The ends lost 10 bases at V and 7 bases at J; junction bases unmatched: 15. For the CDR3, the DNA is TGTGCCACCACCCCCCCCCTAGCGGGTCTAAATGAGCAGTTCTTC. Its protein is CATTPPLAGLNEQFF.

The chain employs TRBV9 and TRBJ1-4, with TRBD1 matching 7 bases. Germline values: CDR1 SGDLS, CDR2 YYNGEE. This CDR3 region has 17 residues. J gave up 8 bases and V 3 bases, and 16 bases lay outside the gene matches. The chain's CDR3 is CASSGPRQGRAGEKLFF. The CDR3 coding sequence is TGTGCCAGCAGCGGACCAAGACAGGGTAGGGCGGGAGAAAAACTGTTTTTT.

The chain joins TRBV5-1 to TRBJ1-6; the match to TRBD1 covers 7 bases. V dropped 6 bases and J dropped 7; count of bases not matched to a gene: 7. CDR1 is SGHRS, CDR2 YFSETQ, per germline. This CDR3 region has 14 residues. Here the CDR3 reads CASTGDSQNSPLHF. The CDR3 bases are TGCGCCAGCACCGGGGACAGCCAAAATTCACCCCTCCACTTT.

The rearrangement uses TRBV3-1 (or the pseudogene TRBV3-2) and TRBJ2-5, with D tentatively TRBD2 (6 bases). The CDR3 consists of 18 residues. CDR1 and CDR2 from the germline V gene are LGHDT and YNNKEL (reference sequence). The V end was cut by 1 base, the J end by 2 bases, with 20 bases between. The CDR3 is CASSQGFSGIKNQETQYF. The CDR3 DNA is TGTGCCAGCAGCCAAGGCTTTAGCGGAATAAAGAATCAAGAGACCCAGTACTTC.

The CDR3 DNA reads as TGTGCCAGCAGCTCAAAGACTAGCGGGAGGGCCGATGAGCAGTTCTTC. Its protein product is CASSSKTSGRADEQFF. The rearrangement links TRBV5-5 to TRBJ2-1; 14 bases are shared with TRBD2. The CDR3 extends over 16 amino acids. Germline lookup yields CDR1 SGHKS and CDR2 YYEKEE (reference sequence). Trimming cost V 3 bases and J 8 bases; bases outside gene matches: 7.

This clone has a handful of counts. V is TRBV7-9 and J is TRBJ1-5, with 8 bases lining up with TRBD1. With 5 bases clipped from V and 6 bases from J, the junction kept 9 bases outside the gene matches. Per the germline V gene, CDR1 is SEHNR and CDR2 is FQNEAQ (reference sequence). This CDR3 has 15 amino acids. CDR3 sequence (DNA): TGTGCCAGCAGCCGGGCGGCAGGGGGCACTCAGCCCCAGCATTTT. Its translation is CASSRAAGGTQPQHF.

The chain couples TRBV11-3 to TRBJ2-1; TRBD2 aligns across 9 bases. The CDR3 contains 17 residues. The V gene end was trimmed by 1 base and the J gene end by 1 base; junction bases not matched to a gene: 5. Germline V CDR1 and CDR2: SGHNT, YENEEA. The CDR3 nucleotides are TGTGCCAGCAGCTTAGGGCTAGCGGGGAATTCCTACAATGAGCAGTTCTTC. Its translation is CASSLGLAGNSYNEQFF.

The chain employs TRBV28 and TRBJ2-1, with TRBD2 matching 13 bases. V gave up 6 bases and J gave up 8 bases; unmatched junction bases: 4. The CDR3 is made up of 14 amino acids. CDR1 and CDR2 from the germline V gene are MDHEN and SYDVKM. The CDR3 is CASSGTSGNYEQFF. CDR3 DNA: TGTGCCAGCAGCGGGACTAGCGGGAACTATGAGCAGTTCTTC. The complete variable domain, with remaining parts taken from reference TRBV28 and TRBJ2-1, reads DVKVTQSSRYLVKRTGEKVFLECVQDMDHENMFWYRQDPGLGLRLIYFSYDVKMKEKGDIPEGYSVSREKKERFSLILESASTNQTSMYLCASSGTSGNYEQFFGPGTRLTVL.

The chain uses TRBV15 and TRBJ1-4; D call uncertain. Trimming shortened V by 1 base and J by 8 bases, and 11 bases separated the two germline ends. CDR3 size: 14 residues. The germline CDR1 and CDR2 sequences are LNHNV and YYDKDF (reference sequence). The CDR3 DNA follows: TGTGCCACCAGCAGAGGGAAAACGGGAGAAAAACTGTTTTTT. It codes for CATSRGKTGEKLFF.

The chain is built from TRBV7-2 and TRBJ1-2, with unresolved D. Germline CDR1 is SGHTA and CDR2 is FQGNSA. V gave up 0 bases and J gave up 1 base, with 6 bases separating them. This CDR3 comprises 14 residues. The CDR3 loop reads CASSLAMSNYGYTF. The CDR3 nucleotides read TGTGCCAGCAGCTTAGCGATGAGTAACTATGGCTACACCTTC.

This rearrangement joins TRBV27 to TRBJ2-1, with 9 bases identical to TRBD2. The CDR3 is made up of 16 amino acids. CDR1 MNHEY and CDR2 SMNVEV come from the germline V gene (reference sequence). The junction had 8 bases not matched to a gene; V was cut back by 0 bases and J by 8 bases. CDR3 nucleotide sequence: TGTGCCAGCAGTTTATCTAGCGGGGGACGTTTTGATGAGCAGTTCTTC. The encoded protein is CASSLSSGGRFDEQFF.

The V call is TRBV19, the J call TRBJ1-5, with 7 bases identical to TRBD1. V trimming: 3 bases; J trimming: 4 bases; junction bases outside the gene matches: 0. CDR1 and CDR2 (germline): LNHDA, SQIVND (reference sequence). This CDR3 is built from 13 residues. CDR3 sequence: CASSMGQNQPQHF. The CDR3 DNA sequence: TGTGCCAGTAGTATGGGACAGAATCAGCCCCAGCATTTT.

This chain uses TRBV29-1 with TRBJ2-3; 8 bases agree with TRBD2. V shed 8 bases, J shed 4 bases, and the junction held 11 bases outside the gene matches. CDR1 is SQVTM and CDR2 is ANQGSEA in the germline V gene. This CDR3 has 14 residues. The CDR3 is CSTWSGGAADTQYF. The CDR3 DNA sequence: TGCAGCACCTGGTCCGGGGGGGCCGCAGATACGCAGTATTTT.

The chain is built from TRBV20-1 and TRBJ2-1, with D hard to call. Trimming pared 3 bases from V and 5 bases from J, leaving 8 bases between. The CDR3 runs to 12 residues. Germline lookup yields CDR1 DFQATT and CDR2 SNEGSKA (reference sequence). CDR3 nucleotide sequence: TGCAGTGCTAGTAAGAGTAACAATGAGCAGTTCTTC. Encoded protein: CSASKSNNEQFF.

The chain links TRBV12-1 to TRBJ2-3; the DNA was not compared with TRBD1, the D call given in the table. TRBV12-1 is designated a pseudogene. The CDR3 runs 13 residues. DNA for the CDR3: TGTGCCAGCATCAACCCATACCACGCAGCGCAGTATTTT. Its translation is CASINPYHAAQYF.

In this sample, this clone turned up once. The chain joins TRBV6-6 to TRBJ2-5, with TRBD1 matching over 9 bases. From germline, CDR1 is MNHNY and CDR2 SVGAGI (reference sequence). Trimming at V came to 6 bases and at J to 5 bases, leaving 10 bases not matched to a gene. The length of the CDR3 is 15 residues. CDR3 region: CASRTTQGARETQYF. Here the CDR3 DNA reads TGTGCCAGCAGAACAACACAGGGGGCCCGGGAGACCCAGTACTTC.